This TCR beta chain originates from a study of T-cell memory formation after mild COVID-19 (dated by TCRdb to about 2021). General notes on the study: Most TCR sequence clusters were specific to one of the two donors. Longitudinal TCRalpha and TCRbeta repertoire sequencing tracked T-cell clones expanding and contracting after mild COVID-19 in a couple of donors. The cohort was made up of two young adult volunteers, one female and one male, who were previously healthy. General findings and caveats noted by the study authors: Whether the second-wave clones peaking on day 37 were SARS-CoV-2 specific was not confirmed. The study covered only a couple of mild cases, and larger cohorts including severe cases with pre-infection samples were considered necessary. Contracting CD4+ clones were located mainly in the CM and EM memory subsets, whereas CD8+ clones were found to be enriched in EMRA. From day 15 to 85, contracting clones showed balanced CD4/CD8 phenotypes, whereas a second wave of clones that expanded from day 15 to 37 leaned towards CD4+. Some responding clones were detected in pre-infection memory, which suggested that pre-existing cross-reactive memory T cells had joined the SARS-CoV-2 response.

This clonotype was recorded at least ten times. What this receptor recognizes is not known. No base quality information exists; no much larger clone differs at one position. This sample was sequenced with an Illumina NovaSeq 6000. cDNA libraries for TCRalpha and TCRbeta were prepared by 5'RACE using constant-segment primers, with sample barcodes and unique molecular identifiers added. Trizol reagent was used to extract RNA from every sample. Libraries were amplified in two PCR steps, with a second sample barcode and Illumina TruSeq adapters added in the second step. Libraries were sequenced on an Illumina NovaSeq with 2 x 150 bp paired-end reads. The authors processed their data as follows. With migec v1.2.7, reads were demultiplexed and then collapsed into UMI-guided consensus sequences. Using mixcr v2.1.11, UMI consensuses were aligned to TRA and TRB V and J templates and then assembled into clonotypes. Expanded or contracted clonotypes were those called significant by both edgeR and NoisET, with noise models trained on biological replicates. For edgeR calls, the thresholds were a false discovery rate-adjusted p below 0.01 and a log2 fold-change of 1. As an exploratory analysis of dynamics, max-normalized trajectories of the 1000 most abundant clonotypes were examined by PCA with hierarchical clustering. Each responding clone was given a CD4 or CD8 phenotype based on the CD4+ and CD8+ repertoires, which had been sequenced separately. TCRdb reanalyzed the raw reads on its own, using fastp at Q25 for trimming and MiXCR for clone calling, and kept in-frame beta chains. Rows merge per CDR3 protein into single entries with the most common DNA and genes. The V and J calls shown here were made by TCRdb, not taken from the authors' results. This sample comprises about 33,000 distinct CDR3 sequences, over 20% of them detected only once. The ten largest make up about 1.5% of the sample.

CDR3 length: 16 amino acids, cysteine to phenylalanine. Only the CDR3 DNA stays, 48 bases, in frame from base 1. Via the germline V gene, CDR1 is SGHRS and CDR2 YFSETQ. The trim is 4 bases for V and 0 bases for J, with a gap of 11 bases between the germline ends. Ficoll-Paque density gradient centrifugation was the method used to isolate PBMCs. This receptor chain uses TRBV5-1 and TRBJ2-6; the D gene is perhaps TRBD1, on 6 matching bases. Sequencing was done on a sample of PBMCs or a T cell subset sorted from them (not recorded which). The source is an adult who had mild COVID-19 (a few samples of this study predate the infection). The sample titles of this study are shuffled in the database, so cell type and time point are left out. The base sequence is TGCGCCAGCAGCAGGGGGACCGCCTCTGGGGCCAACGTCCTGACTTTC. Its translation is CASSRGTASGANVLTF.